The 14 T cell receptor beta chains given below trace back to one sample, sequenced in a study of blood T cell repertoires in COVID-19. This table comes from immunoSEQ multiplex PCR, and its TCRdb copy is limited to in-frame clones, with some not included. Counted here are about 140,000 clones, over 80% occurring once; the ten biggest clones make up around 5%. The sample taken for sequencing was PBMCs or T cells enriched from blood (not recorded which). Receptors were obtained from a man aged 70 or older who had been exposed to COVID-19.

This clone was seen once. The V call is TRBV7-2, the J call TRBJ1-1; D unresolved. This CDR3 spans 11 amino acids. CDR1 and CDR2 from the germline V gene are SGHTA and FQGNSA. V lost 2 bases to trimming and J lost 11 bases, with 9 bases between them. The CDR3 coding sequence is TGTGCCAGCAGCTTATACCCGGAGGCTTTCTTT. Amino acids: CASSLYPEAFF.

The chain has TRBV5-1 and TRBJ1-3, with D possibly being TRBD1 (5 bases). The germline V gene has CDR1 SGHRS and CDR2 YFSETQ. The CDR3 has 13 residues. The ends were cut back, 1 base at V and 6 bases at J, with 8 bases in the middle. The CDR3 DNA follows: TGCGCCAGCAGCTTGTGGGGGGAAAACACCATATATTTT. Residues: CASSLWGENTIYF.

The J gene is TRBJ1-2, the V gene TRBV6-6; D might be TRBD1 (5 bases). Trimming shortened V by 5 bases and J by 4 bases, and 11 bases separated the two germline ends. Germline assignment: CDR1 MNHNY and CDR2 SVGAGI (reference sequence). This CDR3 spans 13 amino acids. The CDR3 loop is CASSGRDPYGYTF. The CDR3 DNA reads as TGTGCCAGCAGTGGGCGGGACCCCTATGGCTACACCTTC.

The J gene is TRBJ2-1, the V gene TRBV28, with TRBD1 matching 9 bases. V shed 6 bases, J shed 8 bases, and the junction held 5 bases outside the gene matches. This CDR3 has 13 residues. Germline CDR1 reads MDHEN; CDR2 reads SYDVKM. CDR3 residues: CASRGWTGDEQFF. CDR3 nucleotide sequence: TGTGCCAGCAGGGGGTGGACAGGGGATGAGCAGTTCTTC.

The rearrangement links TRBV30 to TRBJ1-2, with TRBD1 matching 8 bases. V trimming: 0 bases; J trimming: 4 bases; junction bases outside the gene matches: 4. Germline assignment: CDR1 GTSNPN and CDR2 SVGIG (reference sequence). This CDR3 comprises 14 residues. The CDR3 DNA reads TGTGCCTGGAGTGTAGGACAGGGTGGCTATGGCTACACCTTC. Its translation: CAWSVGQGGYGYTF.

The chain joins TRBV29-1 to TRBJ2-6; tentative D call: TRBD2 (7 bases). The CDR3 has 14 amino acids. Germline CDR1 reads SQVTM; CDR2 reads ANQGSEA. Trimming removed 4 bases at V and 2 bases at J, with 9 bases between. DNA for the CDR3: TGCAGCGTTGGGGGGGGCACTGGGGCCAACGTCCTGACTTTC. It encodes CSVGGGTGANVLTF.

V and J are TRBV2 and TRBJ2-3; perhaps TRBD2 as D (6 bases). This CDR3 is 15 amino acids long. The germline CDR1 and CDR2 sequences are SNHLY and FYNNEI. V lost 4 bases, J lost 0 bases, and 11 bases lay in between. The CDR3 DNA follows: TGTGCCAGCAGTGCGGGCGGGGTCAGCACAGATACGCAGTATTTT. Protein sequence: CASSAGGVSTDTQYF.

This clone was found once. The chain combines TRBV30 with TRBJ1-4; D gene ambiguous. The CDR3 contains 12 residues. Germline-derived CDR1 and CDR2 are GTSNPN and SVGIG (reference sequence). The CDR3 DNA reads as TGTGCGGCGCGTGGGCTTAATGAAAAACTGTTTTTT. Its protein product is CAARGLNEKLFF. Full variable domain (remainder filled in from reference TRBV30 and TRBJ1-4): SQTIHQWPATLVQPVGSPLSLECTVEGTSNPNLYWYRQAAGRGLQLLFYSVGIGQISSEVPQNLSASRPQDRQFILSSKKLLLSDSGFYLCAARGLNEKLFFGSGTQLSVL.

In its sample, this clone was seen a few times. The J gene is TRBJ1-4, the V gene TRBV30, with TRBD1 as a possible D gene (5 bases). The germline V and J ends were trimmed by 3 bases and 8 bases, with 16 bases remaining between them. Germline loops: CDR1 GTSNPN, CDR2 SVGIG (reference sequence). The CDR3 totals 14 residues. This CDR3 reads CAWRAPRVGEKLFF. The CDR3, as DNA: TGTGCCTGGAGAGCCCCCAGGGTAGGCGAAAAACTGTTTTTT.

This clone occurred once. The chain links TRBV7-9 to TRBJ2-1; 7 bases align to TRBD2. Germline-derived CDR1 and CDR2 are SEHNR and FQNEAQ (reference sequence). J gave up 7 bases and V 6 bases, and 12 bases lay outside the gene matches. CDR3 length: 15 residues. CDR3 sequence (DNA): TGTGCCAGCAGTTCTTTACTAGCGTCTGGAAATGAGCAGTTCTTC. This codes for CASSSLLASGNEQFF. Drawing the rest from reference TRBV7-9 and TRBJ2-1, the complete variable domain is DTGVSQNPRHKITKRGQNVTFRCDPISEHNRLYWYRQTLGQGPEFLTYFQNEAQLEKSRLLSDRFSAERPKGSFSTLEIQRTEQGDSAMYLCASSSLLASGNEQFFGPGTRLTVL.

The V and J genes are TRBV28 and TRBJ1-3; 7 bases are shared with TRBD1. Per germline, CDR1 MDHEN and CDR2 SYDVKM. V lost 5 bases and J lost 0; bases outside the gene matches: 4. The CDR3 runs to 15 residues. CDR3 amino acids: CASSGGQSSGNTIYF. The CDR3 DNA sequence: TGTGCCAGCAGTGGGGGACAGAGCTCTGGAAACACCATATATTTT.

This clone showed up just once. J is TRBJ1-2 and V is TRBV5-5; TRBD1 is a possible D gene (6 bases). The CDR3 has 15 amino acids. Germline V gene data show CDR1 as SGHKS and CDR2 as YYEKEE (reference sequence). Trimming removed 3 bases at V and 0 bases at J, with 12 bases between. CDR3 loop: CASSSRDISNYGYTF. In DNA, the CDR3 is TGTGCCAGCAGCTCCCGGGACATATCTAACTATGGCTACACCTTC.

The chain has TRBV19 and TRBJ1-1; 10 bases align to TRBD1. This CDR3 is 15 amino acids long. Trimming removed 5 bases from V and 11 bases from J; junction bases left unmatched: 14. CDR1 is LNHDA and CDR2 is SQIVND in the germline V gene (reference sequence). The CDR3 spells CASSPRDRGLLAAFF. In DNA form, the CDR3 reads TGTGCCAGTAGTCCTCGGGACAGGGGTTTGTTGGCGGCTTTCTTT. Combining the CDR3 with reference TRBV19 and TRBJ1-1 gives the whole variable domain DGGITQSPKYLFRKEGQNVTLSCEQNLNHDAMYWYRQDPGQGLRLIYYSQIVNDFQKGDIAEGYSVSREKKESFPLTVTSAQKNPTAFYLCASSPRDRGLLAAFFGQGTRLTVV.

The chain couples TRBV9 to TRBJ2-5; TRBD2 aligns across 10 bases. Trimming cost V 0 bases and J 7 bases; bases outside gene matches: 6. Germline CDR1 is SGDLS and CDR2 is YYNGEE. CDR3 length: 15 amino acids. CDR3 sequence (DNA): TGTGCCAGCAGCGTAGATCTAGCGGGAGAAGGGACCCAGTACTTC. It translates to CASSVDLAGEGTQYF.